This passage covers 31 T cell receptor beta chains from one sample sequenced in a study of T cells in Graves' hyperthyroidism and ophthalmopathy. RNA transcripts served as the template for amplifying TCR beta CDR3 regions. HTBI primers drove first-round RT-PCR of the TCR CDR3. TCRdb redid the calling of the multiplex PCR reads with MiXCR, one entry per CDR3 protein. The repertoire holds fewer than 650,000 distinct CDR3 sequences, 14% seen once, with less than 9% in the top ten. The sample taken for sequencing was blood. These receptors were obtained from a woman between 18 and 29 years old with Graves' ophthalmopathy.

This clonotype has at least ten counts. This chain links TRBV3-1 with TRBJ2-1; D tentatively reads TRBD1 or TRBD2 (5 bases each). V lost 3 bases and J 1 base, leaving 10 bases between the germline ends. This CDR3 is 15 amino acids long. CDR1 is LGHDT, CDR2 YNNKEL, per germline (reference sequence). CDR3 in amino acids: CASSQRGPSYNEQFF. CDR3 coding DNA: TGTGCCAGCAGCCAGAGGGGCCCGTCCTACAATGAGCAGTTCTTC.

This clonotype was counted between two and nine times. The chain links TRBV30 to TRBJ2-5; maybe TRBD2 (5 bases). The CDR3 consists of 12 residues. The germline V gene has CDR1 GTSNPN and CDR2 SVGIG (reference sequence). V was shortened by 7 bases and J by 5 bases, with 14 bases between the two germline ends. CDR3 DNA: TGTGCCTTCCGTCGGGGAATCGAGACCCAGTACTTC. Translating gives CAFRRGIETQYF.

Concerning this clonotype itself: Given a much more abundant clone one base away, this may be a read error. The chain uses TRBV6-2 or TRBV6-3 and TRBJ2-7; possibly TRBD2 for D (6 bases). The germline V and J ends were trimmed by 4 bases and 2 bases, with 21 bases remaining between them. The CDR3 has 17 residues. Germline V gives CDR1 MNHEY, CDR2 SVGEGT. The CDR3 DNA reads TGTGCCAGCAGTTCCGCGTATCCCGGGAGATCAGCCTACGAGCAGTACTTC. Its translation is CASSSAYPGRSAYEQYF.

There are a few counts of this clonotype. The chain employs TRBV7-9 and TRBJ2-5, with D tentatively TRBD1 (5 bases). V dropped 3 bases and J dropped 1 base, with 12 bases sitting between them. From germline, CDR1 is SEHNR and CDR2 FQNEAQ (reference sequence). This CDR3 comprises 15 residues. CDR3 region: CASSFQEGVQETQYF. DNA of the CDR3: TGTGCCAGCAGCTTCCAGGAAGGGGTCCAAGAGACCCAGTACTTC.

The chain recombines TRBV7-2 with TRBJ2-4, with 12 bases identical to TRBD2. The V gene end was trimmed by 1 base and the J gene end by 2 bases; junction bases not matched to a gene: 9. CDR3 length equals 19 residues. Looked up from germline, CDR1 is SGHTA and CDR2 is FQGNSA. CDR3 in DNA: TGTGCCAGCAGCTTAGATAGGCCGGGACTAGCGGGTACCAAAAACATTCAGTACTTC. It encodes CASSLDRPGLAGTKNIQYF.

This clonotype was observed at least ten times. V gene TRBV4-1 combines with J gene TRBJ2-3; TRBD1 aligns across 9 bases. There are 16 residues in the CDR3. V trimming: 4 bases; J trimming: 5 bases; junction bases outside the gene matches: 10. Germline V CDR1 and CDR2: MGHRA, YSYEKL. For the CDR3, the DNA is TGCGCCAGCAGCCCTAACGGACAGGGGCCACGAGATACGCAGTATTTT. Amino acids: CASSPNGQGPRDTQYF.

The chain uses TRBV7-9 and TRBJ1-3, with D hard to call. Germline CDR1 is SEHNR and CDR2 is FQNEAQ (reference sequence). There are 13 residues in the CDR3. V lost 4 bases and J 2 bases, leaving 6 bases between the germline ends. The CDR3 bases are TGTGCCAGCAGCTCCTGGCCTGGAAACACCATATATTTT. This translates into CASSSWPGNTIYF. Using reference TRBV7-9 and TRBJ1-3 for the parts outside the CDR3, the full variable domain is DTGVSQNPRHKITKRGQNVTFRCDPISEHNRLYWYRQTLGQGPEFLTYFQNEAQLEKSRLLSDRFSAERPKGSFSTLEIQRTEQGDSAMYLCASSSWPGNTIYFGEGSWLTVV.

This clonotype has a count of ten or more. The J gene is TRBJ2-1, the V gene TRBV6-1; 9 positions agree with TRBD2. The germline CDR1 and CDR2 sequences are MNHNS and SASEGT. V was clipped by 3 bases and J by 3 bases; unmatched bases: 3. This CDR3 region has 15 residues. The CDR3 DNA is TGTGCCAGCAGTGATAGCGGGAGTGGCTACAATGAGCAGTTCTTC. Protein product: CASSDSGSGYNEQFF.

Ten or more counts support this clonotype. The chain links TRBV28 to TRBJ1-5; D is possibly TRBD1 (5 bases). The CDR3 totals 16 residues. From germline, CDR1 is MDHEN and CDR2 SYDVKM. V lost 1 base to trimming and J lost 4 bases, with 14 bases between them. The CDR3 spells CASSLSLSRDNQPQHF. The CDR3 DNA reads TGTGCCAGCAGTTTATCGCTTTCCAGGGATAATCAGCCCCAGCATTTT.

This clonotype was counted at least ten times. The genes are TRBV7-3 and TRBJ2-2; possibly TRBD1 for D (5 bases). CDR1 is SGHTA and CDR2 is FQGTGA in the germline V gene. Trimming shortened V by 5 bases and J by 3 bases, and 16 bases separated the two germline ends. The CDR3 has 16 amino acids. CDR3 bases: TGTGCCAGCAGCCAGAGCAGGGTGGGATACACCGGGGAGCTGTTTTTT. As protein: CASSQSRVGYTGELFF.

This clonotype was seen ten or more times. This chain uses TRBV6-1 with TRBJ1-1; D is uncertain. This CDR3 has 14 amino acids. Germline V gene data show CDR1 as MNHNS and CDR2 as SASEGT. V was pared by 6 bases and J by 3 bases, with 14 bases between. Written as DNA, the CDR3 is TGTGCCAGCAGGTCCAGTATCGCGGACACTGAAGCTTTCTTT. Translated: CASRSSIADTEAFF.

This clonotype occurred many times. This rearrangement joins TRBV14 to TRBJ2-2; the D is unclear. The CDR3 runs 13 residues. Trimming removed 1 base from V and 4 bases from J, with 4 bases in between. Germline V lookup: CDR1 SGHDN, CDR2 FVKESK. CDR3 in amino acids: CASSQVVTGELFF. CDR3 in DNA: TGTGCCAGCAGCCAAGTAGTCACCGGGGAGCTGTTTTTT.

This clonotype turned up a few times. The chain recombines TRBV24-1 with TRBJ2-2; no clear D gene. This CDR3 region has 11 residues. The germline CDR1 and CDR2 sequences are KGHDR and SFDVKD. Trimming stripped 10 bases from V and 1 base from J, with 3 bases between. The CDR3 sequence: CATGNTGELFF. The CDR3 DNA reads TGTGCCACAGGGAACACCGGGGAGCTGTTTTTT.

This clonotype was found many times. This rearrangement joins TRBV29-1 to TRBJ2-1; TRBD1 matches 9 bases. The J segment lost 3 bases and the V segment lost 8 bases, leaving 5 bases of the junction unmatched. The CDR3 spans 13 residues. The germline V gene encodes CDR1 SQVTM and CDR2 ANQGSEA. The CDR3 is CSIRDRDYNEQFF. CDR3 DNA sequence: TGCAGCATCCGGGACAGGGACTACAATGAGCAGTTCTTC.

This clonotype was seen many times. The chain recombines TRBV12-3 or TRBV12-4 with TRBJ2-2, with 7 bases identical to TRBD1. The CDR3 consists of 15 residues. V lost 3 bases, J lost 0 bases, and 1 base stayed unmatched. CDR3 coding DNA: TGTGCCAGCAGTTTTCAGGGGGCGAACACCGGGGAGCTGTTTTTT. This gives the protein CASSFQGANTGELFF.

The sample holds many counts of this clonotype. V gene TRBV11-2 combines with J gene TRBJ2-7, with unresolved D. The CDR3 consists of 14 residues. Trimming left V 1 base short and J 0 bases short, with 7 bases between. CDR1 and CDR2 (germline): SGHAT, FQNNGV. The CDR3 reads CASSLVQSSYEQYF. Here the CDR3 DNA reads TGTGCCAGCAGCTTAGTTCAGAGCTCCTACGAGCAGTACTTC.

The V gene is TRBV20-1, the J gene TRBJ2-1, with D perhaps TRBD2 (6 bases). The V and J ends lost 5 bases and 4 bases respectively, with 15 bases between them. CDR3 size: 14 residues. Germline V lookup: CDR1 DFQATT, CDR2 SNEGSKA (reference sequence). CDR3 in DNA: TGCAGTGCTCCGCAACTAGCCGGGTACAATGAGCAGTTCTTC. Translated: CSAPQLAGYNEQFF.

This clonotype was detected many times. The chain recombines TRBV7-9 with TRBJ2-5; 7 bases line up with TRBD2. V shed 1 base and J 1 base; nucleotides not matched to a gene: 6. The CDR3 extends over 16 amino acids. From germline, CDR1 is SEHNR and CDR2 FQNEAQ (reference sequence). CDR3 protein: CASSLGLSGAQETQYF. For the CDR3, the DNA is TGTGCCAGCAGCTTAGGACTAAGCGGGGCCCAAGAGACCCAGTACTTC.

This clonotype was observed a few times. The V and J genes are TRBV29-1 and TRBJ2-4; possibly TRBD1 for D (6 bases). Trimming took 7 bases from V and 5 from J, leaving 15 bases between them. The CDR3 contains 13 residues. From germline, CDR1 is SQVTM and CDR2 ANQGSEA. The CDR3 reads CSARTRTENIQYF. The CDR3 bases are TGCAGCGCTAGGACCCGGACAGAAAACATTCAGTACTTC.

This clonotype was seen repeatedly, ten times or more. This chain connects TRBV2 to TRBJ1-2; the D gene is possibly TRBD1 (5 bases). With 1 base removed from V and 7 bases from J, the gap between germline ends came to 13 bases. The CDR3 totals 14 residues. Germline V CDR1 and CDR2: SNHLY, FYNNEI. The CDR3 spells CASSEEGREAGYTF. In nucleotides, the CDR3 is TGTGCCAGCAGTGAAGAGGGCAGGGAGGCTGGCTACACCTTC.

At least ten counts were recorded for this clonotype. The chain joins TRBV6-1 to TRBJ1-2; no firm D call. The CDR3 totals 14 residues. Trimming took off 1 base at V and 4 bases at J, with 10 bases between the two ends. CDR1 is MNHNS and CDR2 is SASEGT in the germline V gene. The CDR3 nucleotides read TGTGCCAGCAGTGAAGAGGTTAGGTCCTATGGCTACACCTTC. This encodes CASSEEVRSYGYTF.

This chain uses TRBV9 with TRBJ2-1; 9 nucleotides agree with TRBD2. Germline values: CDR1 SGDLS, CDR2 YYNGEE. The CDR3 length is 16 residues. The V segment lost 0 bases and the J segment 7 bases; nucleotides outside the gene matches: 8. CDR3 protein: CASSVVGGRALNEQFF. The CDR3, as DNA: TGTGCCAGCAGCGTAGTTGGCGGGAGGGCCCTGAATGAGCAGTTCTTC.

The chain recombines TRBV7-9 with TRBJ2-3; 9 bases agree with TRBD1. V lost 6 bases, J lost 4 bases, and 8 bases stayed unmatched. This CDR3 region has 15 residues. Looked up from germline, CDR1 is SEHNR and CDR2 is FQNEAQ (reference sequence). In DNA form, the CDR3 reads TGTGCCAGCAGTCGGACAGGGGCCGGGGCAGATACGCAGTATTTT. Its protein product is CASSRTGAGADTQYF.

This clonotype was counted ten times or more. This rearrangement joins TRBV6-1 to TRBJ1-2; D gene uncertain. The germline V gene encodes CDR1 MNHNS and CDR2 SASEGT. With 5 bases removed from V and 8 bases from J, the gap between germline ends came to 21 bases. CDR3 length: 15 amino acids. Here the CDR3 reads CASSYSAPLTMGYTF. Written as DNA, the CDR3 is TGTGCCAGCAGTTATAGTGCCCCCTTAACAATGGGCTACACCTTC.

This clonotype was detected ten times or more. The V gene is TRBV20-1, the J gene TRBJ2-1; TRBD2 matches 9 bases. J gave up 3 bases and V 4 bases, and 4 bases lay outside the gene matches. CDR1 and CDR2 (germline): DFQATT, SNEGSKA (reference sequence). CDR3 length equals 14 residues. The CDR3 DNA reads as TGCAGTGCTATATCTAGCGGGAACTACAATGAGCAGTTCTTC. This gives the protein CSAISSGNYNEQFF.

This clonotype was found many times. The rearrangement links TRBV5-1 to TRBJ1-1; D not resolved. Germline loops: CDR1 SGHRS, CDR2 YFSETQ. This CDR3 has 15 residues. Trimming shortened V by 0 bases and J by 0 bases, and 9 bases separated the two germline ends. For the CDR3, the DNA is TGCGCCAGCAGCTTGGGAGTGGCGGTGAACACTGAAGCTTTCTTT. Translating gives CASSLGVAVNTEAFF.

This chain joins TRBV18 and TRBJ1-6; D is perhaps TRBD1 (5 bases). The CDR3 is 15 residues long. V lost 1 base and J lost 7, with 11 bases in between. Germline V lookup: CDR1 KGHSH, CDR2 LQKENI. The CDR3 loop reads CASSPRDAANSPLHF. The CDR3 bases are TGTGCCAGCTCACCACGGGACGCCGCGAATTCACCCCTCCACTTT.

In its sample, this clonotype was seen many times. The chain joins TRBV29-1 to TRBJ2-3, with TRBD1 matching over 8 bases. The V segment lost 7 bases and the J segment 2 bases; nucleotides outside the gene matches: 8. Germline V gene sequence: CDR1 SQVTM, CDR2 ANQGSEA. This CDR3 comprises 14 residues. In nucleotides, the CDR3 is TGCAGCGGACAGGGGATAACCACCACAGATACGCAGTATTTT. Amino acid sequence: CSGQGITTTDTQYF.

Points on this clonotype: A much larger clonotype is one base distant, so this may be a read error. The conserved phenylalanine or tryptophan is not found at the CDR3 terminus, so this likely reflects a read error. The chain couples TRBV5-4 to TRBJ2-1; 8 bases agree with TRBD2. The junction had 5 bases not matched to a gene; V was cut back by 0 bases and J by 6 bases. From germline, CDR1 is SGHNT and CDR2 YYREEE (reference sequence). The CDR3 contains 15 residues. The CDR3 DNA reads TGTGCCAGCAGCTTGGATCCCGGGGGGGGCAATGAGCAGTTCCTC. Translation gives CASSLDPGGGNEQFL.

This clonotype was recorded a few times. V is TRBV19 and J is TRBJ1-2; D is ambiguous. The CDR3 extends over 12 amino acids. The germline V and J ends were trimmed by 7 bases and 2 bases, with 8 bases remaining between them. The germline gives CDR1 LNHDA, CDR2 SQIVND (reference sequence). In nucleotides, the CDR3 is TGTGCCAGTAAACCCTCCAACTATGGCTACACCTTC. Protein sequence: CASKPSNYGYTF.

A few counts support this clonotype. This rearrangement joins TRBV28 to TRBJ2-3; possibly TRBD1 or TRBD2 for D (5 bases each). Trimming shortened V by 6 bases and J by 3 bases, and 16 bases separated the two germline ends. Germline V gives CDR1 MDHEN, CDR2 SYDVKM. The CDR3 totals 15 residues. The CDR3 protein is CASSLGEWVTDTQYF. The CDR3 bases are TGTGCCAGCAGCCTAGGGGAGTGGGTAACAGATACGCAGTATTTT.